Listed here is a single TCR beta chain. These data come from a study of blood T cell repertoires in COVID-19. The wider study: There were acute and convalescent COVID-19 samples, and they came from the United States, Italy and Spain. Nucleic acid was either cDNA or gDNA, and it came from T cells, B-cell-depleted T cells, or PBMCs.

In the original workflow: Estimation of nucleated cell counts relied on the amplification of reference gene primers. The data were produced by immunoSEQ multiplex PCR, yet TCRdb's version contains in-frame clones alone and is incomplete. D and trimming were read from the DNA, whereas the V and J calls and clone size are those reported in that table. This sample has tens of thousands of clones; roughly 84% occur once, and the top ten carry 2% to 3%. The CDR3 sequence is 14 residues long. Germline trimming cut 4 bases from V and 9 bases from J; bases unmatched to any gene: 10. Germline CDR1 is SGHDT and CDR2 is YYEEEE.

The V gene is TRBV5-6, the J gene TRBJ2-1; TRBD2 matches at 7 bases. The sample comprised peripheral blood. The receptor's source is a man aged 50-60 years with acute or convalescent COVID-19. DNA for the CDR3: TGTGCCAGCAGCAGCGGGACTCCCGACGTTGAGCAGTTCTTC. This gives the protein CASSSGTPDVEQFF.